A selection of T cell receptor beta chains follows, all from one sample in a study of OX40 agonist ivuxolimab in advanced cancers. The protocol was immunoSEQ multiplex PCR, while the TCRdb copy is restricted to in-frame clones and leaves out a portion. The table lists about 73,000 clones, 90% of them singletons. The sample in question was CD4+ or CD8+ T cells sorted from blood, obtained in a trial of the OX40 agonist ivuxolimab. Receptor source: an adult with an advanced solid tumor such as melanoma, head and neck, liver or kidney cancer. CDR3s include the opening cysteine and the closing phenylalanine or tryptophan.

TRBV14	TRBJ1-3	CASSPHLWGLRGNTIYF
TRBV7-9	TRBJ1-2	CASSLDQGYGYTF
TRBV30	TRBJ1-6	CAWSAQRGGGYSPLHF
TRBV7-9	TRBJ2-7	CASSYTTGEQYF
TRBV11-2	TRBJ1-1	CASSPRSGSATEAFF
TRBV7-9	TRBJ2-7	CASSPGTSGSFYEQYF
TRBV30	TRBJ2-3	CAWTTGPDTQYF
TRBV30	TRBJ1-3	CACGADSSGNTIYF
TRBV2	TRBJ2-2	CASRKQGPGELFF
TRBV4-3	TRBJ1-2	CASSSYRRRKTYGYTF
TRBV7-2	TRBJ2-3	CASSLASTGAGTPDTQYF
TRBV28	TRBJ1-2	CASSWRNYGYTF
TRBV6-1	TRBJ2-7	CASSELMREQYF
TRBV4-1	TRBJ2-7	CASSQDPRSYEQYF
TRBV15	TRBJ2-2	CATSRDLAYTGELFF
TRBV7-9	TRBJ2-3	CASSSTWGTDTQYF
TRBV10-3	TRBJ2-1	CAISERQVSYNEQFF
TRBV4-3	TRBJ1-4	CASSQGGLTNEKLFF
TRBV2	TRBJ2-4	CASSDQPIPAKNIQYF
TRBV28	TRBJ1-5	CASSVRGPPQPQHF
TRBV30	TRBJ1-3	CAFPRAGPGNTIYF
TRBV6-5	TRBJ1-2	CASSGGWNGYTF
TRBV2	TRBJ1-2	CASSAEALYGYTF
TRBV7-3	TRBJ2-3	CASSLTTGRSDTQYF
TRBV23-1	TRBJ2-7	CASSQSQGAYEQYF
TRBV15	TRBJ2-1	CATARAGSYNEQFF
TRBV19	TRBJ2-5	CASSMVESGTQYF
TRBV6-5	TRBJ2-3	CASRMELLVTDTQYF
TRBV9	TRBJ1-6	CASRAGTDNSPLHF
TRBV7-9	TRBJ2-5	CASSFTSPAGERETQYF
TRBV5-1	TRBJ1-2	CASSLGDREYGYTF
TRBV9	TRBJ1-1	CASSARQGGTEAFF
TRBV7-9	TRBJ2-1	CASSLELAGDNEQFF
TRBV7-8	TRBJ2-1	CASSLTGGNNEQFF
TRBV18	TRBJ2-1	CASSRQGSNEQFF
TRBV10-2	TRBJ1-2	CASSEPGLGYTF
TRBV28	TRBJ2-6	CASSWVSSGANVLTF
TRBV9	TRBJ2-3	CASSQGSLDTQYF
TRBV7-3	TRBJ2-7	CASSLNMVAEQYF
TRBV7-2	TRBJ2-1	CASSLARSGGEQFF
TRBV4-2	TRBJ2-7	CASSQGDQGRVEQYF
TRBV25-1	TRBJ2-7	CASSALGTSGFYEQYF
TRBV18	TRBJ1-5	CASSPGTDNQPQHF
TRBV29-1	TRBJ1-2	CSAGQGNYGYTF
TRBV19	TRBJ2-5	CASSRPSGGPGTQYF
TRBV30	TRBJ2-6	CAWSVRGANVLTF
TRBV28	TRBJ2-7	CASSLGGYTYEQYF
TRBV6-1	TRBJ2-3	CASSEAPGPQNTQYF
TRBV19	TRBJ2-6	CASSISSSGANVLTF
TRBV7-3	TRBJ2-3	CASSFSGDTQYF
TRBV29-1	TRBJ2-3	CSVTGLAGGWADTQYF
TRBV15	TRBJ2-1	CATSPPGETHNEQFF
TRBV27	TRBJ2-6	CASSLTGANVLTF
TRBV6-5	TRBJ2-7	CASGGEGPPYEQYF